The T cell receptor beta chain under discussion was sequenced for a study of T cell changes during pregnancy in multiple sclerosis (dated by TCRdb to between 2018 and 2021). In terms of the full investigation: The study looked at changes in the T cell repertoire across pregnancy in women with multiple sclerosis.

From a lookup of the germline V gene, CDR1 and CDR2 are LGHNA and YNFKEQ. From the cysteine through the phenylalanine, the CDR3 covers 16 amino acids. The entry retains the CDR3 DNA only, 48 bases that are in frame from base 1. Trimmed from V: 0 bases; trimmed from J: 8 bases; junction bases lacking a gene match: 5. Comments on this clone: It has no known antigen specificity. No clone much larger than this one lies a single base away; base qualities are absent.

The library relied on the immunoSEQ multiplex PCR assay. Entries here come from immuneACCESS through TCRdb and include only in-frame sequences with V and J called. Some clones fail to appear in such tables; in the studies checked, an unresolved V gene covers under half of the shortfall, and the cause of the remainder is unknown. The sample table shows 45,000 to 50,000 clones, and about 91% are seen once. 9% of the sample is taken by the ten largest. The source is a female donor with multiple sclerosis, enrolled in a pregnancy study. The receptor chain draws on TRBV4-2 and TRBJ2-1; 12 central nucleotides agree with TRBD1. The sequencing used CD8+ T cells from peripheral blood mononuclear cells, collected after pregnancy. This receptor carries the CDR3 CASSQEGTGGLYEQFF. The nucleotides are TGTGCCAGCAGCCAAGAGGGGACAGGGGGCTTGTATGAGCAGTTCTTC.